This T cell receptor (beta chain) stems from a study of shared clonotypes between healthy human individuals. The study, taken as a whole, reports: Estimated richness was generally greater in naive than memory subsets. Sequencing depth was predicted to influence how clonotypes are shared among donors.

Trimming stripped 9 bases from V and 4 bases from J, with 15 bases between. The CDR3 contains 14 residues. Germline CDR1 is SEHNR and CDR2 is FQNEAQ (reference sequence). With regard to this clone: Its antigen remains unidentified.

Per the original methods: ImmunoSEQ output held junction-only sequences without quality scores, so filtering differed. Assay: immunoSEQ multiplex PCR; the TCRdb copy retains only in-frame clones and omits some. That table supplies the V and J calls and clone size; D and trimming were determined from the DNA. The data hold over 750,000 clones, with approximately 97% observed a single time. Naive-designated CD8 cells lacked CD45RO, were positively enriched for CCR7, and omitted terminally differentiated effector memory CD45RA+ cells. The sample comprised naive CD8+ T cells sorted from blood. The rearrangement uses TRBV7-9 and TRBJ2-2; D unresolved. The source is a man aged 25 to 40 in good health. In DNA form, the CDR3 reads TGTGCCAGGGGCGGCCGAGACCTCACCGGGGAGCTGTTTTTT. Translating it yields CARGGRDLTGELFF.